These 24 T cell receptor beta chains were sequenced from one sample in a study of T cell responses to AZD1222 COVID-19 vaccine. Profiled with immunoSEQ multiplex PCR; TCRdb holds only in-frame clones, not every one. Counted here are about 110,000 clones, roughly 91% occurring once; the ten biggest clones make up around 7.6%. The source was peripheral blood, collected 28 days after the second AZD1222 dose. Receptors were obtained from an adult who received the AZD1222 COVID-19 vaccine.

The CDR3 reads CASSVGRGARLEQFF. CDR3 nucleotide sequence: TGTGCCAGCAGCGTAGGGCGGGGGGCCAGGCTTGAGCAGTTCTTC. The V gene is TRBV9, the J gene TRBJ2-1; TRBD2 matches 8 bases. Trimming took 0 bases from V and 9 from J; bases not matched to a gene: 8. The CDR3 is 15 amino acids. CDR1 is SGDLS, CDR2 YYNGEE, per germline.

The V call is TRBV9, the J call TRBJ1-5; no firm D call. The CDR3 length is 14 residues. The germline V and J ends were trimmed by 0 bases and 0 bases, with 4 bases remaining between them. Germline CDR1 is SGDLS and CDR2 is YYNGEE. The CDR3 here is CASSVDSSNQPQHF. CDR3 DNA sequence: TGTGCCAGCAGCGTAGATTCTAGCAATCAGCCCCAGCATTTT.

This chain uses TRBV7-9 with TRBJ1-1; D remains ambiguous. V lost 6 bases to trimming and J lost 2 bases, with 1 base between them. This CDR3 is 10 amino acids long. Per germline, CDR1 SEHNR and CDR2 FQNEAQ (reference sequence). The DNA for the CDR3 is TGTGCCAGCAGAAACACTGAAGCTTTCTTT. This codes for CASRNTEAFF.

This chain's CDR3 is CASSSPLGNLNNEQFF. DNA of the CDR3: TGCGCCAGCAGCAGCCCCTTGGGCAACCTGAACAATGAGCAGTTCTTC. The chain couples TRBV5-1 to TRBJ2-1; no definite D call. Deletions cut 4 bases from V and 5 bases from J, with 19 bases between. The length of the CDR3 is 16 residues. Germline V lookup: CDR1 SGHRS, CDR2 YFSETQ. Combining the CDR3 with reference TRBV5-1 and TRBJ2-1 gives the whole variable domain KAGVTQTPRYLIKTRGQQVTLSCSPISGHRSVSWYQQTPGQGLQFLFEYFSETQRNKGNFPGRFSGRQFSNSRSEMNVSTLELGDSALYLCASSSPLGNLNNEQFFGPGTRLTVL.

The chain joins TRBV4-3 to TRBJ2-2; 7 bases map to TRBD1. J was trimmed by 4 bases and V by 3 bases; bases with no gene match: 5. The CDR3 is 15 amino acids. In germline, CDR1 is LGHNA, CDR2 YSLEER. CDR3 residues: CASSQQQGSTGELFF. The CDR3 nucleotides read TGCGCCAGCAGCCAGCAACAGGGGAGCACCGGGGAGCTGTTTTTT.

The chain has TRBV9 and TRBJ1-5, with a tentative D call TRBD1 (5 bases). Trimming stripped 0 bases from V and 3 bases from J, with 10 bases between. Germline V gene lookup returns CDR1 SGDLS and CDR2 YYNGEE. The CDR3 has 15 residues. CDR3 coding DNA: TGTGCCAGCAGCGTAGGGCAGGGTGACAATCAGCCCCAGCATTTT. Protein: CASSVGQGDNQPQHF.

The chain links TRBV27 to TRBJ2-7; TRBD2 matches at 10 bases. Per germline, CDR1 MNHEY and CDR2 SMNVEV (reference sequence). Trimming at V came to 0 bases and at J to 4 bases, leaving 15 bases not matched to a gene. CDR3 length equals 19 residues. CDR3 nucleotides: TGTGCCAGCAGTTTATCGTTTTCCCCCTTAACTAGCGGGGCATACGAGCAGTACTTC. Translation gives CASSLSFSPLTSGAYEQYF.

J is TRBJ2-7 and V is TRBV19; tentative D call: TRBD2 (6 bases). V was trimmed by 3 bases and J by 6 bases, leaving 18 bases between them. Germline CDR1 LNHDA, CDR2 SQIVND (reference sequence). The length of the CDR3 is 15 residues. The CDR3 reads CASSIAGGGFSEQYF. The CDR3 DNA is TGTGCCAGTAGTATTGCTGGGGGAGGTTTCTCCGAGCAGTACTTC.

The V call is TRBV6-2 or TRBV6-3, the J call TRBJ2-7; D remains ambiguous. The CDR3 is made up of 11 amino acids. V lost 6 bases and J 3 bases, leaving 6 bases between the germline ends. Germline CDR1 MNHEY, CDR2 SVGEGT. CDR3 in DNA: TGTGCCAGCAGCACCTACTACGAGCAGTACTTC. This sequence encodes CASSTYYEQYF.

This chain joins TRBV5-1 and TRBJ2-5, with D perhaps matching TRBD1 (6 bases). V was pared by 5 bases and J by 2 bases, with 10 bases between. The CDR3 runs 13 residues. In germline, CDR1 is SGHRS, CDR2 YFSETQ. The CDR3 coding sequence is TGCGCCAGCAGACCAACAGGGCAAGAGACCCAGTACTTC. Its protein product is CASRPTGQETQYF.

The table lists this clone with a count of one. The V gene is TRBV6-2 or TRBV6-3, the J gene TRBJ1-2, with 8 bases identical to TRBD1. The ends lost 5 bases at V and 5 bases at J; junction bases unmatched: 4. There are 13 residues in the CDR3. Germline-derived CDR1 and CDR2 are MNHEY and SVGEGT. The CDR3 nucleotides read TGTGCCAGCAGTCCGGACAGGGTTTATGGCTACACCTTC. This translates into CASSPDRVYGYTF.

This clone was counted only a few times. CDR3 in amino acids: CASSPQGDYGYTF. In DNA, the CDR3 is TGTGCCAGCAGTCCCCAGGGCGACTATGGCTACACCTTC. This chain connects TRBV11-2 to TRBJ1-2; TRBD1 might be the D (5 bases). The germline V gene encodes CDR1 SGHAT and CDR2 FQNNGV. CDR3 length equals 13 residues. Trimming removed 6 bases at V and 3 bases at J, with 11 bases between.

The chain recombines TRBV19 with TRBJ2-7, with D perhaps matching TRBD1 or TRBD2 (5 bases each). CDR3 length: 15 residues. Germline-derived CDR1 and CDR2 are LNHDA and SQIVND (reference sequence). V was cut by 3 bases and J by 4 bases, with 16 bases left in between. CDR3 coding DNA: TGTGCCAGTAGTATCGGGACGTTTCCCCCATACGAGCAGTACTTC. This codes for CASSIGTFPPYEQYF.

The J gene is TRBJ2-1, the V gene TRBV6-5; D may be TRBD1 or TRBD2 (5 bases each). The CDR3 is 15 amino acids. CDR1 and CDR2 (germline): MNHEY, SVGAGI. V was shortened by 10 bases and J by 1 base, with 17 bases between the two germline ends. Written as DNA, the CDR3 is TGTGCCACCAACACTCCCTGGGGGTCCTACAATGAGCAGTTCTTC. Its protein product is CATNTPWGSYNEQFF.

This chain joins TRBV11-2 and TRBJ2-7; TRBD2 is a possible D gene (5 bases). Per the germline V gene, CDR1 is SGHAT and CDR2 is FQNNGV. The CDR3 spans 15 residues. V lost 3 bases to trimming and J lost 6 bases, with 18 bases between them. The CDR3 loop reads CASSFWASFPGEQYF. The CDR3 region has the DNA TGTGCCAGCAGCTTTTGGGCTAGCTTCCCGGGCGAGCAGTACTTC.

This clone appeared once. The J gene is TRBJ1-4, the V gene TRBV10-3; D is undetermined. The CDR3 totals 13 residues. V lost 8 bases and J lost 7, with 14 bases in between. Germline V lookup: CDR1 ENHRY, CDR2 SYGVKD. The CDR3 region is CAIGEGTVEKLFF. For the CDR3, the DNA is TGTGCCATCGGGGAAGGAACCGTTGAAAAACTGTTTTTT.

The chain carries TRBV5-1 and TRBJ2-7, with 7 positions matching TRBD1. V shed 4 bases, J shed 2 bases, and the junction held 3 bases outside the gene matches. CDR1 is SGHRS, CDR2 YFSETQ, per germline. This CDR3 is 13 amino acids long. For the CDR3, the DNA is TGCGCCAGCAGCCCGGGGACAGCCTACGAGCAGTACTTC. Its protein product is CASSPGTAYEQYF.

This clone showed up just once. The J gene is TRBJ2-7, the V gene TRBV6-5; D remains unclear. The CDR3 runs 11 residues. Germline CDR1 MNHEY, CDR2 SVGAGI. V was trimmed by 4 bases and J by 2 bases, leaving 3 bases between them. CDR3 in DNA: TGTGCCAGCAGTTCCACCTACGAGCAGTACTTC. Residues: CASSSTYEQYF.

J is TRBJ2-1 and V is TRBV27; 9 bases are shared with TRBD2. CDR1 and CDR2 from the germline V gene are MNHEY and SMNVEV (reference sequence). The J segment lost 2 bases and the V segment lost 6 bases, leaving 8 bases of the junction unmatched. This CDR3 comprises 16 residues. The CDR3 loop is CASSPRLAGTYNEQFF. CDR3 nucleotides: TGTGCCAGCAGCCCTCGCCTAGCGGGAACCTACAATGAGCAGTTCTTC.

The V gene is TRBV10-3, the J gene TRBJ2-1; D not resolved. V lost 3 bases and J 10 bases, leaving 10 bases between the germline ends. The CDR3 totals 12 residues. CDR1 is ENHRY, CDR2 SYGVKD, per germline. The CDR3 DNA reads as TGTGCCATCAGTGAACCCGCCAGAGAGCAGTTCTTC. Its protein is CAISEPAREQFF.

The gene calls are TRBV6-5 and TRBJ2-2; TRBD1 might be the D (5 bases). The length of the CDR3 is 13 residues. Germline-derived CDR1 and CDR2 are MNHEY and SVGAGI. Between the trimmed V and J ends, which lost 6 bases and 8 bases, there was a span of 13 bases. The CDR3 DNA reads as TGTGCCAGCAGCCTACAGGTGGGAGGGGAGCTGTTTTTT. It is translated as CASSLQVGGELFF.

The gene calls are TRBV4-2 and TRBJ2-1; 10 bases fit TRBD1. CDR3 length: 14 residues. Looked up from germline, CDR1 is LGHNA and CDR2 is YNFKEQ. The junction had 6 bases not matched to a gene; V was cut back by 5 bases and J by 8 bases. CDR3 sequence reads: CASSARDRGHEQFF. In nucleotides, the CDR3 is TGTGCCAGCAGCGCCCGGGACAGGGGCCATGAGCAGTTCTTC.

The chain has TRBV24-1 and TRBJ2-3; no definite D call. Germline V gene sequence: CDR1 KGHDR, CDR2 SFDVKD. There are 12 residues in the CDR3. Trimming shortened V by 9 bases and J by 2 bases, and 8 bases separated the two germline ends. In nucleotides, the CDR3 is TGTGCCACCTCCGGGCTCACAGATACGCAGTATTTT. This translates into CATSGLTDTQYF.

The chain couples TRBV10-3 to TRBJ2-7; TRBD2 might be the D (5 bases). The CDR3 spans 13 residues. Germline lookup yields CDR1 ENHRY and CDR2 SYGVKD. Trimming shortened V by 8 bases and J by 3 bases, and 14 bases separated the two germline ends. The CDR3 region is CAIETGRDYEQYF. For the CDR3, the DNA is TGTGCCATCGAGACGGGCCGGGACTACGAGCAGTACTTC.